This TCR beta chain was identified in a study of shared clonotypes between healthy human individuals. A word on this clone: Its antigen is still unknown.

This CDR3 has 16 residues. Per the germline V gene, CDR1 is MDHEN and CDR2 is SYDVKM. V was pared by 3 bases and J by 1 base, with 10 bases between. Findings and limits, study-wide: An effect of sequencing depth on clonotype sharing among donors was expected. Memory subsets had estimated richness that was generally smaller than that of naive subsets.

Profiling relied on immunoSEQ multiplex PCR, and the TCRdb table lists in-frame clones only, not all of them. The sample consists of a few million clones, 80% to 95% of them appearing once. The sequence derives from a man aged 18 to 35 in good health. Some clones in this sample may be carry-over from other donors' samples. Sequencing input: naive CD4+ T cells from PBMCs. Subset noted: CD45RA+ positively selected. The chain has TRBV28 and TRBJ2-6; the D is unclear. The DNA of the CDR3 is TGTGCCAGCAGTTTCGGCAGGTTTTCTGGGGCCAACGTCCTGACTTTC. As protein: CASSFGRFSGANVLTF. The full variable domain, in which reference TRBV28 and TRBJ2-6 provide the parts outside the CDR3, is DVKVTQSSRYLVKRTGEKVFLECVQDMDHENMFWYRQDPGLGLRLIYFSYDVKMKEKGDIPEGYSVSREKKERFSLILESASTNQTSMYLCASSFGRFSGANVLTFGAGSRLTVL.